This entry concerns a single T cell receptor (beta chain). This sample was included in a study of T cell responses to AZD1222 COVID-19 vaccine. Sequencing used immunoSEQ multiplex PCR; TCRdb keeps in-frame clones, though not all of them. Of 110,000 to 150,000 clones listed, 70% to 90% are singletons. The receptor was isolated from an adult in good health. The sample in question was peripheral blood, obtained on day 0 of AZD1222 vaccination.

The CDR3 loop reads CASSREIGSYGYTF. The CDR3 DNA reads TGTGCCAGCAGTCGGGAGATAGGTTCCTATGGCTACACCTTC. V usage is TRBV5-6 and J usage is TRBJ1-2; no clear D gene. Germline V lookup: CDR1 SGHDT, CDR2 YYEEEE. The V end lost 5 bases, the J end lost 4 bases, and 15 bases lay between the germline ends. This CDR3 contains 14 residues.